This T cell receptor beta chain was retrieved from a study of CD8 T cells in Susac syndrome. Study background: Sequenced Susac syndrome patients included about six with clinically active disease and fewer than 10 in remission. General study points: In total CD8+ repertoires, fewer than 20 Susac-specific public clones were found, and in CD8+ TEMRA repertoires, five were found. Individuals included in the TCR sequencing and HLA analysis were acknowledged by the study to be relatively few in number.

RNA totalling about 0.5 to 1 ug underwent reverse transcription with random hexamers. TCRdb itself ran the immunoSEQ multiplex PCR reads through MiXCR, one entry per CDR3 protein. The sample lists about 24,000 distinct CDR3 sequences, over 85% occurring once. Germline V gives CDR1 MNHEY, CDR2 SVGAGI. V was cut by 0 bases and J by 4 bases, with 12 bases left in between. This CDR3 region has 15 residues. In the case of this clonotype: The antigen is undetermined.

Sequencing of TCR beta was performed on blood CD8+ and CD4+ T cells. The sequencing input was CD8+ T cells from PBMCs. This chain joins TRBV6-5 and TRBJ1-2; D is ambiguous. This TCR came from a human donor with Susac syndrome. This chain's CDR3 is CASSYSRETFYGYTF. In DNA form, the CDR3 reads TGTGCCAGCAGTTACTCGAGGGAGACCTTCTATGGCTACACCTTC.